This T cell receptor (beta chain) was recovered during a study of identical twins. For this clonotype: The antigen is undetermined.

After template switching added a universal primer site, the resulting cDNA carried unique molecular identifiers. TCRdb independently ran MiXCR on the 5' RACE reads; one entry per CDR3 protein. Of over 500,000 distinct CDR3 sequences detected, roughly 21% appear once; the ten largest clones hold around 0.91%. Overall study findings and caveats: Researchers reported weaker excess twin sharing in beta out-of-frame sequences.

The CDR3 spans 14 residues. The germline V gene has CDR1 DFQATT and CDR2 SNEGSKA (reference sequence). Trimming took off 5 bases at V and 8 bases at J, with 19 bases between the two ends. A further study also used this sample, focusing on T cells expressing NK-cell markers. That work adds: Several of the experiments relied on an anti-gamma-delta TCR antibody so that only alpha-beta TCR T cells were sorted.

Sequences were obtained from CD4+ T cells sorted from blood. This TCR was sampled from a woman under 30 in good health. This chain uses TRBV20-1 with TRBJ2-1, with D hard to call. In DNA, the CDR3 is TGCAGTGCTTCTGTCCTATCTCGCGCCGATGAGCAGTTCTTC. Protein sequence: CSASVLSRADEQFF.